This T cell receptor (beta chain) was retrieved from a study of T cell repertoires in cytomegalovirus infection. Study overall: Matching HLA type and CMV infection were both indicated by public TCR beta signatures.

The V and J ends lost 6 bases and 5 bases, in that order; junction bases with no gene match: 6. Germline loops: CDR1 LNHDA, CDR2 SQIVND (reference sequence). The CDR3 contains 14 residues. MiXCR, run by TCRdb on the reads, gives a single entry per CDR3 protein. Here the sample spans about 260,000 distinct CDR3 sequences, around 13% being singletons. Study-level findings and limits: HLA-C-restricted, CMV-specific TCR beta clonotypes were dominant ex vivo. Of the TCR beta families, the public ones yielded a cumulative frequency that identified carriers of CMV plus the relevant HLA.

This clonotype was seen repeatedly, ten times or more. What it recognizes is unknown. The sequence came from a human donor in good health (CMV status not recorded). Some clones in this sample may be carry-over from other donors' samples. Sample: PBMCs. This rearrangement joins TRBV19 to TRBJ2-1, with TRBD2 matching over 8 bases. The CDR3 sequence: CASSGTTSDNEQFF. In DNA form, the CDR3 reads TGTGCCAGTAGCGGGACGACTAGCGACAATGAGCAGTTCTTC.